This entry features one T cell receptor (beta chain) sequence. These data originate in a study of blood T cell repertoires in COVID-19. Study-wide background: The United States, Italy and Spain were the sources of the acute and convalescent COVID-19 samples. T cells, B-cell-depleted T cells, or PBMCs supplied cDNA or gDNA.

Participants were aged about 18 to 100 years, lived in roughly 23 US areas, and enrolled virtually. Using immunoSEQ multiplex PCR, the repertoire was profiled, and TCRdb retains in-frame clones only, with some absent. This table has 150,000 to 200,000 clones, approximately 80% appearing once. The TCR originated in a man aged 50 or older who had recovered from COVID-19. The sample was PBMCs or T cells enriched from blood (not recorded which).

The CDR3 sequence: CASTPGTGVGQPQHF. DNA of the CDR3: TGTGCCAGCACCCCCGGGACAGGGGTTGGCCAGCCCCAGCATTTT. The V call is TRBV9, the J call TRBJ1-5; the match to TRBD1 covers 10 bases. CDR3 length: 15 amino acids. Germline CDR1 reads SGDLS; CDR2 reads YYNGEE. V lost 6 bases to trimming and J lost 7 bases; unmatched junction nucleotides: 10.